These 7 T cell receptor beta chains originate from one sample sequenced in a study of blood T cell repertoires in COVID-19. The protocol was immunoSEQ multiplex PCR, while the TCRdb copy is restricted to in-frame clones and leaves out a portion. This sample has about 57,000 clones, with roughly 86% found just once. Sequenced: peripheral blood. The receptors come from a woman older than 75 with acute or convalescent COVID-19.

The V and J genes are TRBV15 and TRBJ2-1; 8 nucleotides align to TRBD2. The CDR3 covers 16 residues. Per the germline V gene, CDR1 is LNHNV and CDR2 is YYDKDF (reference sequence). J was trimmed by 7 bases and V by 5 bases; bases with no gene match: 13. Here the CDR3 reads CATSSLASGRGNEQFF. The CDR3 DNA is TGTGCCACCAGCTCCCTCGCCAGCGGGAGAGGAAATGAGCAGTTCTTC. The entire variable domain, with the rest obtained from reference TRBV15 and TRBJ2-1, is as follows: DAMVIQNPRYQVTQFGKPVTLSCSQTLNHNVMYWYQQKSSQAPKLLFHYYDKDFNNEADTPDNFQSRRPNTSFCFLDIRSPGLGDTAMYLCATSSLASGRGNEQFFGPGTRLTVL.

The DNA of the CDR3 is TGTGCCAGCAGCGTCGATGGGGGGATTGACTCACCCCTCCACTTT. Protein: CASSVDGGIDSPLHF. This chain links TRBV9 with TRBJ1-6; tentative D call: TRBD1 (5 bases). The CDR3 covers 15 residues. The V and J ends lost 2 bases and 10 bases respectively, with 16 bases between them. Germline lookup yields CDR1 SGDLS and CDR2 YYNGEE.

The V and J genes are TRBV23-1 and TRBJ1-2, with D possibly TRBD1 on 5 matching bases. TRBV23-1 is an ORF, and what it does is uncertain. The CDR3 covers 18 residues. V was cut by 0 bases and J by 8 bases, with 25 bases left in between. The CDR3 sequence: CASSQSLRSGRKKVGYTF. As DNA, the CDR3 is TGCGCCAGCAGTCAATCGCTTAGGTCAGGGCGGAAGAAAGTAGGCTACACCTTC.

CDR3 region: CASSLLAVGIGELFF. DNA for the CDR3: TGTGCCAGCAGCTTATTGGCAGTGGGCATCGGGGAGCTGTTTTTT. The chain combines TRBV7-2 with TRBJ2-2; D unclear. The CDR3 consists of 15 residues. V dropped 2 bases and J dropped 7 bases, with 14 bases sitting between them. Germline-derived CDR1 and CDR2 are SGHTA and FQGNSA.

The chain is built from TRBV6-1 and TRBJ1-1; 9 bases are shared with TRBD1. This CDR3 has 13 residues. Germline CDR1 is MNHNS and CDR2 is SASEGT. J gave up 11 bases and V 3 bases, and 7 bases lay outside the gene matches. The CDR3 nucleotides read TGTGCCAGCAGTGACCCGGGACAGGGTAGCGCTTTCTTT. Translating it yields CASSDPGQGSAFF.

This sequence joins TRBV5-1 and TRBJ1-1, with D hard to call. The germline CDR1 and CDR2 sequences are SGHRS and YFSETQ. The CDR3 spans 14 residues. V was cut by 0 bases and J by 2 bases, with 8 bases left in between. In nucleotides, the CDR3 is TGCGCCAGCAGCTTGGCCCAGGATAACACTGAAGCTTTCTTT. Protein sequence: CASSLAQDNTEAFF.

This clone has a single count. This chain joins TRBV27 and TRBJ2-1; TRBD2 matches at 7 bases. CDR3 length equals 17 residues. V gave up 3 bases and J gave up 0 bases; unmatched junction bases: 8. Germline V gene sequence: CDR1 MNHEY, CDR2 SMNVEV (reference sequence). DNA of the CDR3: TGTGCCAGCAGTTTGCGCTCGGGGGGAGGCTCCTACAATGAGCAGTTCTTC. Encoded protein: CASSLRSGGGSYNEQFF.